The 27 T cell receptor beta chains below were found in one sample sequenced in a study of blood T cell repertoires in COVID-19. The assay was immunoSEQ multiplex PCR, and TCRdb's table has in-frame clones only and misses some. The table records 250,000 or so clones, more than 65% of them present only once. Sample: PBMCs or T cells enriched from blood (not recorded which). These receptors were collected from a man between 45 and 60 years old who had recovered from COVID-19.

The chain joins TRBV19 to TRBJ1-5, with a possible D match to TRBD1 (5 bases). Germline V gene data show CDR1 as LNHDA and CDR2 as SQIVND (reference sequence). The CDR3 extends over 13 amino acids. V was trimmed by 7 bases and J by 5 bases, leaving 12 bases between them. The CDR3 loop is CASIPGGDQPQHF. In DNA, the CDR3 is TGTGCCAGTATTCCGGGGGGGGATCAGCCCCAGCATTTT.

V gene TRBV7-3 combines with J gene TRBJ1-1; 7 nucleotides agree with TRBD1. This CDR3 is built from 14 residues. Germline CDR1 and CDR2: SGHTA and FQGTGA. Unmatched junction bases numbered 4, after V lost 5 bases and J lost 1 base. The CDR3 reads CASSPGTANTEAFF. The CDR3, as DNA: TGTGCCAGCAGCCCCGGGACAGCGAACACTGAAGCTTTCTTT. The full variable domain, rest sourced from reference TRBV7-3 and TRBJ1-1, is GAGVSQTPSNKVTEKGKYVELRCDPISGHTALYWYRQSLGQGPEFLIYFQGTGAADDSGLPNDRFFAVRPEGSVSTLKIQRTERGDSAVYLCASSPGTANTEAFFGQGTRLTVV.

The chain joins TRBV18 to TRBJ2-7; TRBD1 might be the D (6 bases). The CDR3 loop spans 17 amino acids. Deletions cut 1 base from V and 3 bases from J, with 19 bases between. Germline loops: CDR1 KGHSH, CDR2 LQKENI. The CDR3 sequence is CASSPRSGVSLNYEQYF. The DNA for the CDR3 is TGTGCCAGCTCACCACGCTCAGGGGTCTCACTTAACTACGAGCAGTACTTC.

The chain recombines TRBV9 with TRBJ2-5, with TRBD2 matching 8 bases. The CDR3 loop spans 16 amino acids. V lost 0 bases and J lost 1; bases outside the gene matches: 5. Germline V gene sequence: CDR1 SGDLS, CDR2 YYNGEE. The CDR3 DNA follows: TGTGCCAGCAGCGTAGCGTTAGCGGGGCGCCAAGAGACCCAGTACTTC. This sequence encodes CASSVALAGRQETQYF.

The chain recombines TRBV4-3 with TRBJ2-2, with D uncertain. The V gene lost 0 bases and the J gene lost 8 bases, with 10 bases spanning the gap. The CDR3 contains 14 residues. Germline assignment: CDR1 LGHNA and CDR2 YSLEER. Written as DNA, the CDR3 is TGCGCCAGCAGCCAAGAGTGGGCTACTGGGGAGCTGTTTTTT. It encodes CASSQEWATGELFF.

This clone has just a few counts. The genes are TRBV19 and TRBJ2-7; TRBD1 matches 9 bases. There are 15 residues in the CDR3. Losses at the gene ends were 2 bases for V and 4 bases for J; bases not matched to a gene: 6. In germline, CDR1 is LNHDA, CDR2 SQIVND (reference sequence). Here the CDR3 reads CASSITGGSGYEQYF. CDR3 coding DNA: TGTGCCAGTAGTATAACAGGGGGCAGTGGATACGAGCAGTACTTC.

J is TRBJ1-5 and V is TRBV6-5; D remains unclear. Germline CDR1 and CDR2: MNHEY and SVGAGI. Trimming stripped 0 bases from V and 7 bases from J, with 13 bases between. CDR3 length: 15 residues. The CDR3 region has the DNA TGTGCCAGCAGTTACTCGAGGGCTGTGGGGCAGCCCCAGCATTTT. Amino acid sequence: CASSYSRAVGQPQHF.

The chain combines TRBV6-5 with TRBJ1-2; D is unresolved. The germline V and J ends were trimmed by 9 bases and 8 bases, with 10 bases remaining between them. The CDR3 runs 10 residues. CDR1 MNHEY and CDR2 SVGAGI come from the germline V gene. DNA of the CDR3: TGTGCCAGTAGCGCGGTCGGCTACACCTTC. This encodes CASSAVGYTF.

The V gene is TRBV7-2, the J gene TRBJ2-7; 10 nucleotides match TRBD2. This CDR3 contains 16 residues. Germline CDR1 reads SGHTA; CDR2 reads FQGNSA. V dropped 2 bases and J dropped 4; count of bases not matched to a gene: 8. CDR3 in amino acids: CASSLSAAGGSYEQYF. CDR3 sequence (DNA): TGTGCCAGCAGCTTATCGGCAGCGGGAGGGAGTTACGAGCAGTACTTC.

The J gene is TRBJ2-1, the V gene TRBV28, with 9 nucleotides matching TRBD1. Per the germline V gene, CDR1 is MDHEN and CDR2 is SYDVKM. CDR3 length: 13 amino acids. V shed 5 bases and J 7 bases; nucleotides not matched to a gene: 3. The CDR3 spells CASSEQGANEQFF. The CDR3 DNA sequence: TGTGCCAGCAGTGAACAGGGGGCAAATGAGCAGTTCTTC.

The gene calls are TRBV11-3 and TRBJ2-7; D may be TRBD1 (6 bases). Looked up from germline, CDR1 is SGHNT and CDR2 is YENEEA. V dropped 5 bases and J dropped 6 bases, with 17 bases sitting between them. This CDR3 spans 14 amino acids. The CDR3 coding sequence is TGTGCCAGCAGCCGTCTGAGGGGGTCGGGCGAGCAGTACTTC. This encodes CASSRLRGSGEQYF. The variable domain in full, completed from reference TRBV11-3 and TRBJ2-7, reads EAGVVQSPRYKIIEKKQPVAFWCNPISGHNTLYWYLQNLGQGPELLIRYENEEAVDDSQLPKDRFSAERLKGVDSTLKIQPAELGDSAVYLCASSRLRGSGEQYFGPGTRLTVT.

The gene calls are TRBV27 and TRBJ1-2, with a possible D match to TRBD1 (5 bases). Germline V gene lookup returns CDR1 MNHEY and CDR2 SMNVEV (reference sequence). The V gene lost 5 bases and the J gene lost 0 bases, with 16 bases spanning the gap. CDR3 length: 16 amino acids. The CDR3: CASSRRGGEANYGYTF. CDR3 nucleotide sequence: TGTGCCAGCAGTCGCCGGGGGGGGGAAGCTAACTATGGCTACACCTTC.

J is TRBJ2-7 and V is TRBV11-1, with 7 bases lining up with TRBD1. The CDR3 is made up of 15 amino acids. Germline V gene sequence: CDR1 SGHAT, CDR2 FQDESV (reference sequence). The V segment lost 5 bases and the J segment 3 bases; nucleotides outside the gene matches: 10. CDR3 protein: CASSLRQGGNYEQYF. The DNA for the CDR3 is TGTGCCAGCAGCCTGAGACAGGGTGGAAACTACGAGCAGTACTTC.

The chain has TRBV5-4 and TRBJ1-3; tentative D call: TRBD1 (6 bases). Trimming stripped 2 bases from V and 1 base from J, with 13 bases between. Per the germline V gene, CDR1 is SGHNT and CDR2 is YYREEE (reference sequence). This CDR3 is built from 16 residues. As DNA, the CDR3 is TGTGCCAGCAGCTTTAATACAGGGATATCTGGAAACACCATATATTTT. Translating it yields CASSFNTGISGNTIYF.

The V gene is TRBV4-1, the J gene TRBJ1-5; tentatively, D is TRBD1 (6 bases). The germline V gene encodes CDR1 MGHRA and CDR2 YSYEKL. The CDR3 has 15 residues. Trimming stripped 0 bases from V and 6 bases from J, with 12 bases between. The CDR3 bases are TGCGCCAGCAGCCAAGAACTGGGGGCAAGTCAGCCCCAGCATTTT. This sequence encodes CASSQELGASQPQHF.

CDR3 DNA: TGTGCCAGCAGCAATCCGGGACTAGCGGGGGTGGTCGGCACGCAGTATTTT. Translated, it gives CASSNPGLAGVVGTQYF. The V gene is TRBV13, the J gene TRBJ2-3, with TRBD2 identical over 14 bases. CDR3 length: 17 residues. CDR1 PRHDT and CDR2 FYEKMQ come from the germline V gene (reference sequence). With 5 bases clipped from V and 9 bases from J, the junction kept 13 bases outside the gene matches.

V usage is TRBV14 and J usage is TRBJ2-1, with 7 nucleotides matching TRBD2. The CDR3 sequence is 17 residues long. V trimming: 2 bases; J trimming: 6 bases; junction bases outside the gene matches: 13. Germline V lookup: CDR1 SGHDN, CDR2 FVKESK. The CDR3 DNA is TGTGCCAGCAGCCAAAGATCTCTAGCGGACGGCGTCAATGAGCAGTTCTTC. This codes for CASSQRSLADGVNEQFF.

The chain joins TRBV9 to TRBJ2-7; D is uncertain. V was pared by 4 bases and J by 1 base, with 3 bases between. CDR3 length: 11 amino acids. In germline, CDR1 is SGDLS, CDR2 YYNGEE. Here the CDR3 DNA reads TGTGCCAGCAGCCCGTCCTACGAGCAGTACTTC. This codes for CASSPSYEQYF. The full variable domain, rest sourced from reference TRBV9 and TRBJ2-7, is DSGVTQTPKHLITATGQRVTLRCSPRSGDLSVYWYQQSLDQGLQFLIQYYNGEERAKGNILERFSAQQFPDLHSELNLSSLELGDSALYFCASSPSYEQYFGPGTRLTVT.

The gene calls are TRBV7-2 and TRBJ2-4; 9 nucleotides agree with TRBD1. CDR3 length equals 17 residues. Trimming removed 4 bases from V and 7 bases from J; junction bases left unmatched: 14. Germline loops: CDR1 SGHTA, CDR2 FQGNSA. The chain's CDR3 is CASSSAGTGWSGNIQYF. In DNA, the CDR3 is TGTGCCAGCAGCTCCGCCGGGACAGGGTGGAGCGGGAACATTCAGTACTTC. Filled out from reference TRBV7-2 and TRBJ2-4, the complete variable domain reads GAGVSQSPSNKVTEKGKDVELRCDPISGHTALYWYRQSLGQGLEFLIYFQGNSAPDKSGLPSDRFSAERTGGSVSTLTIQRTQQEDSAVYLCASSSAGTGWSGNIQYFGAGTRLSVL.

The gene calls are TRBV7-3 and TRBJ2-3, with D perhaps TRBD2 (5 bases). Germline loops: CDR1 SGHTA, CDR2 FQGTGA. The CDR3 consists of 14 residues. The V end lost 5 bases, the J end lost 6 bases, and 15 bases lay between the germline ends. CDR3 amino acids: CASSPGLTTDTQYF. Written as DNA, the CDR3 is TGTGCCAGCAGCCCCGGACTCACCACGGATACGCAGTATTTT.

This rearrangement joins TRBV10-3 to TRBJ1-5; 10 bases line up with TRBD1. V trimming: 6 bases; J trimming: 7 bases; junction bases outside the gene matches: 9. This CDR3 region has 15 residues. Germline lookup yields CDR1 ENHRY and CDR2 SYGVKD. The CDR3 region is CAIRKDRGLGQPQHF. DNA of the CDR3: TGTGCCATCAGGAAGGACAGGGGGTTAGGACAGCCCCAGCATTTT.

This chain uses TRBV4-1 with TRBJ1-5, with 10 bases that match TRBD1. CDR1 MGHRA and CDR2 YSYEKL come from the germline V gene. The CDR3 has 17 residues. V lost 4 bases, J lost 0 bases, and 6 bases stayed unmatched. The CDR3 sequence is CASSPGQGGVSNQPQHF. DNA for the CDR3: TGCGCCAGCAGCCCAGGACAGGGGGGAGTTAGCAATCAGCCCCAGCATTTT.

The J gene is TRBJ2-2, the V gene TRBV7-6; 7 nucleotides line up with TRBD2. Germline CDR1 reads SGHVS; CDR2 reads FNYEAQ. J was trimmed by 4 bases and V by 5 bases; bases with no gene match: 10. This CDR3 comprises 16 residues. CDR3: CASSRGVGGSTGELFF. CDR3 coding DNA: TGTGCCAGCAGCCGTGGCGTGGGGGGGAGCACCGGGGAGCTGTTTTTT.

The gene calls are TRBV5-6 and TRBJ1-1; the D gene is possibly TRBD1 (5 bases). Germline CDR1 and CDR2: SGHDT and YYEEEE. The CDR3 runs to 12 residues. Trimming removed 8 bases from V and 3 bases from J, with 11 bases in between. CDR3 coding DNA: TGTGCCAGTCGGCAGGGATACACTGAAGCTTTCTTT. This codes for CASRQGYTEAFF.

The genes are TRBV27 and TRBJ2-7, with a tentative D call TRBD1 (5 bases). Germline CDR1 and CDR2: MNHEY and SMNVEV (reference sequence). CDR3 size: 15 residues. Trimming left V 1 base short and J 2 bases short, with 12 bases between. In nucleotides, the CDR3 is TGTGCCAGCAGTTTATTTTTAGGGGTCCCCTACGAGCAGTACTTC. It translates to CASSLFLGVPYEQYF.

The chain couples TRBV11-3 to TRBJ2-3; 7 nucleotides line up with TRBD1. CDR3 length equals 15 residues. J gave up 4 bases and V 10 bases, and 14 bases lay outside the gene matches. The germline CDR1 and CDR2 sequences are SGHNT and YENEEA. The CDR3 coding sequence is TGTGCCACCAAAAAAGGACAGGTCGTCGCAGATACGCAGTATTTT. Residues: CATKKGQVVADTQYF.

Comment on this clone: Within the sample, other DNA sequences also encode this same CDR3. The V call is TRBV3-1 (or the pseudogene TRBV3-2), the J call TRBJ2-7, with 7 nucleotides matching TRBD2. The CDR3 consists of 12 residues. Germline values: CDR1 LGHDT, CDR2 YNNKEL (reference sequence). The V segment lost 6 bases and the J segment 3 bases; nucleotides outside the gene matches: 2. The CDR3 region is CASSPGGYEQYF. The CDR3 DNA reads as TGTGCCAGCAGTCCGGGGGGCTACGAGCAGTACTTC.